This T cell receptor (beta chain) emerged from a study of T cell responses to AZD1222 COVID-19 vaccine. The CDR3 is made up of 18 amino acids. Germline V lookup: CDR1 SGDLS, CDR2 YYNGEE. V gave up 3 bases and J gave up 6 bases; unmatched junction bases: 10. Comments on this clone: The antigen is undetermined.

Study-level findings and limits: Recipients of AZD1222 seropositive at baseline numbered only 6 or 7. Along spike, vaccine-associated CD4 TCRs were found throughout, with dominance at 160-218 and 743-854. In all cases, repertoires were sampled only after the peak T cell response.

Second-dose recipients at about 4 or about 12 weeks were treated as one pooled group. Profiling relied on immunoSEQ multiplex PCR, and the TCRdb table lists in-frame clones only, not all of them. The sample shows 150,000 to 200,000 clones, 90% of them seen only once. Sample: peripheral blood, taken 28 days after the second AZD1222 dose. The sequence was collected from an adult who received the AZD1222 COVID-19 vaccine. J is TRBJ2-3 and V is TRBV9; 16 positions agree with TRBD2. The CDR3 spells CASSAGLAGGQFMDTQYF. DNA of the CDR3: TGTGCCAGCAGCGCGGGACTAGCGGGAGGGCAATTTATGGATACGCAGTATTTT. Looking up the rest from reference TRBV9 and TRBJ2-3 gives the full variable domain: DSGVTQTPKHLITATGQRVTLRCSPRSGDLSVYWYQQSLDQGLQFLIQYYNGEERAKGNILERFSAQQFPDLHSELNLSSLELGDSALYFCASSAGLAGGQFMDTQYFGPGTRLTVL.